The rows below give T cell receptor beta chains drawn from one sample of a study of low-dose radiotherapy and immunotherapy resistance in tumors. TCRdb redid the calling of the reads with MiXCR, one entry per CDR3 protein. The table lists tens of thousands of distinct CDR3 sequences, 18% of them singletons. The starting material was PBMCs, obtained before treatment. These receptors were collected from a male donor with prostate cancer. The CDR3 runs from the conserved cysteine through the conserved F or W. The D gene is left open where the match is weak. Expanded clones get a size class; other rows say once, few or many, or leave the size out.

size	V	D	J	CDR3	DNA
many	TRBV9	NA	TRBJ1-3	CASSAPARGYGNTIYF	TGTGCCAGCAGCGCCCCGGCCAGGGGATACGGAAACACCATATATTTT
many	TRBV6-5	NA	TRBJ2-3	CATKRPSTDTQYF	TGTGCCACCAAGCGGCCTAGCACAGATACGCAGTATTTT
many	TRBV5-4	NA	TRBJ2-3	CASSTGQGRITDTQYF	TGTGCCAGCAGCACAGGGCAAGGAAGAATAACAGATACGCAGTATTTT
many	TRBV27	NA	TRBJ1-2	CASSRTLEGNYGYTF	TGTGCCAGCAGTCGGACTCTCGAGGGAAATTATGGCTACACCTTC
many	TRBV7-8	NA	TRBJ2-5	CASSLEEESFVGETQYF	TGTGCCAGCAGCTTAGAAGAGGAGAGTTTTGTGGGAGAGACCCAGTACTTC
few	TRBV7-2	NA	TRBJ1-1	CASSRADTEAFF	TGTGCCAGCAGCCGTGCGGACACTGAAGCTTTCTTT
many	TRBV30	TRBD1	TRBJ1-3	CAWTPPDRAGNTIYF	TGTGCCTGGACTCCCCCGGACAGGGCAGGAAACACCATATATTTT
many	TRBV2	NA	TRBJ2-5	CASTTEGQGPETQYF	TGTGCCAGCACTACTGAAGGGCAGGGTCCAGAGACCCAGTACTTC
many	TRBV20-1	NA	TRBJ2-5	CSAASDRNQETQYF	TGCAGTGCCGCCTCGGACAGAAACCAAGAGACCCAGTACTTC
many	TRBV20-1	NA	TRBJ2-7	CSYPPGQRTYEQYF	TGCAGTTACCCCCCCGGACAGCGCACCTACGAGCAGTACTTC
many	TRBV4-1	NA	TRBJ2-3	CASSQDRGGVTDTQYF	TGCGCCAGCAGCCAAGATCGCGGCGGGGTCACAGATACGCAGTATTTT
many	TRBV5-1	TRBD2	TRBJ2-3	CASSSGERGGIDTQYF	TGCGCCAGCAGCTCCGGCGAGCGGGGAGGGATAGATACGCAGTATTTT
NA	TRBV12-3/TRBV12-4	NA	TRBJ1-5	CASSFRSNQPQHF	TGTGCCAGCAGTTTTAGGAGCAATCAGCCCCAGCATTTT
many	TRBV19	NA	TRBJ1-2	CASRSTGTNNYGYTF	TGTGCCAGCAGATCCACAGGGACGAATAACTATGGCTACACCTTC
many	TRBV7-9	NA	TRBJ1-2	CASSPSLRGWGGYTF	TGTGCCAGCAGCCCTTCTTTGAGGGGCTGGGGAGGCTACACCTTC
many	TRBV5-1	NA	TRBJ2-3	CASSFIAFSTDTQYF	TGCGCCAGCAGCTTTATTGCGTTTAGCACAGATACGCAGTATTTT
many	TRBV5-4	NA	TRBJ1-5	CASSLEGYNQPQHF	TGTGCCAGCAGCTTGGAGGGCTACAATCAGCCCCAGCATTTT
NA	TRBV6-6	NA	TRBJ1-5	CASSYVLDQPQHF	TGTGCCAGCAGTTACGTGCTGGACCAGCCCCAGCATTTT
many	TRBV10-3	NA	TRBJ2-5	CAISESLETQYF	TGTGCCATCAGTGAGTCTCTAGAGACCCAGTACTTC
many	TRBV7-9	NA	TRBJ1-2	CASSQPGLYGYTF	TGTGCCAGCAGTCAACCAGGGCTCTATGGCTACACCTTC
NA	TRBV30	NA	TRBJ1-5	CAWSVDGESNQPQHF	TGTGCCTGGAGTGTAGACGGTGAGTCCAATCAGCCCCAGCATTTT
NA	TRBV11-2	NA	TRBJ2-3	CASSLMVSVGTDTQYF	TGTGCCAGCAGCTTAATGGTCTCCGTCGGCACAGATACGCAGTATTTT
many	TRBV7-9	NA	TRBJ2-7	CASSSSSGVVYEQYF	TGTGCCAGCAGCTCGAGTTCAGGGGTGGTTTACGAGCAGTACTTC
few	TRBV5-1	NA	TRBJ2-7	CASSLRPDSSSYEQYF	TGCGCTAGCAGCTTGAGGCCAGACTCTAGCTCCTACGAGCAGTACTTC
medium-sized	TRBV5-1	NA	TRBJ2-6	CASSLGSSGANVLTF	TGCGCCAGCAGCTTGGGAAGCTCTGGGGCCAACGTCCTGACTTTC
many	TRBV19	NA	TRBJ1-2	CASTTSNYGYTF	TGTGCCAGTACGACAAGTAACTATGGCTACACCTTC
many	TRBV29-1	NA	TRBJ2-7	CSVGGGPYEQYF	TGCAGCGTTGGGGGGGGGCCCTACGAGCAGTACTTC
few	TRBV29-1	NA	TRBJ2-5	CSVETGGGETQYF	TGCAGCGTTGAAACAGGGGGGGGGGAGACCCAGTACTTC
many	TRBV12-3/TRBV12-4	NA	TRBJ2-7	CASHVAEEGGEQYF	TGTGCCAGCCATGTCGCAGAGGAGGGTGGGGAGCAGTACTTC
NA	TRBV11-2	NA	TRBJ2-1	CASSSQQSYNEQFF	TGTGCCAGCAGCTCCCAGCAATCCTACAATGAGCAGTTCTTC
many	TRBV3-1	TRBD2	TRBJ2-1	CASSQNLAGGHEQFF	TGTGCCAGCAGTCAAAATCTAGCGGGGGGACATGAGCAGTTCTTC
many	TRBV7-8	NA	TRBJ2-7	CASSLEGLGGTGGSYEQYF	TGTGCCAGCAGCTTAGAGGGACTAGGGGGCACCGGGGGCTCCTACGAGCAGTACTTC
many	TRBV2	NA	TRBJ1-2	CASRVYFGYTF	TGTGCCAGCAGGGTATACTTTGGCTACACCTTC
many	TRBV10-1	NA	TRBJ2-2	CASMRESTGELFF	TGCGCCAGCATGCGGGAATCCACCGGGGAGCTGTTTTTT
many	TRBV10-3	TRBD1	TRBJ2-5	CAIRSDRSQETQYF	TGTGCCATCAGGTCGGACAGGTCCCAAGAGACCCAGTACTTC
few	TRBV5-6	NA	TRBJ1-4	CASSFFGTTNEKLFF	TGTGCCAGCAGCTTTTTCGGGACAACTAATGAAAAACTGTTTTTT
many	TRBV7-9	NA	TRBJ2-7	CASSFISYEQYF	TGTGCCAGCAGTTTCATATCCTACGAGCAGTACTTC
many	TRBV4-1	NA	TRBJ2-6	CASSQKSTGVSGANVLTF	TGCGCCAGCAGCCAAAAATCCACAGGCGTCTCTGGGGCCAACGTCCTGACTTTC
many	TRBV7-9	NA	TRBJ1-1	CASSSAGDRGAFF	TGTGCCAGCAGCTCAGCAGGGGATCGTGGAGCTTTCTTT
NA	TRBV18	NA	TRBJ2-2	CASSRAGGGSGELFF	TGTGCCAGCTCGCGCGCCGGCGGGGGCTCCGGGGAGCTGTTTTTT
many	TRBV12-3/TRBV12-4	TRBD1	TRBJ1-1	CASSSQGEGNTEAFF	TGTGCCAGCAGTTCACAGGGGGAAGGGAACACTGAAGCTTTCTTT
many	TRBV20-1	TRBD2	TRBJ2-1	CSAGGLAGVNEQFF	TGCAGTGCCGGAGGACTAGCGGGGGTCAATGAGCAGTTCTTC
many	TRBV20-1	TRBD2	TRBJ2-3	CSASHSGGSDTQYF	TGCAGTGCTAGTCATTCGGGGGGGTCAGATACGCAGTATTTT
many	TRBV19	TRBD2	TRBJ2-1	CASKKKRGESSYNEQFF	TGTGCCAGTAAGAAAAAGCGGGGGGAAAGCTCCTACAATGAGCAGTTCTTC
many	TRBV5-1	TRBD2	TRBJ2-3	CASSLEGTRGADTQYF	TGCGCCAGCAGCTTGGAAGGGACTAGGGGGGCAGATACGCAGTATTTT
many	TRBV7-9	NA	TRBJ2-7	CASSSDGGSAYEQYF	TGTGCCAGCAGCTCCGATGGGGGGAGCGCCTACGAGCAGTACTTC
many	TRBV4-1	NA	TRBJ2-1	CASSQDPVDSNSYNEQFF	TGCGCCAGCAGCCAAGATCCGGTGGACAGTAACTCCTACAATGAGCAGTTCTTC
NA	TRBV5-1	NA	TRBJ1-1	CASSLEGNRNTEAFF	TGCGCCAGCAGCTTGGAGGGGAATAGAAACACTGAAGCTTTCTTT
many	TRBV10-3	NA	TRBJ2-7	CAISERRESYEQYF	TGTGCCATCAGTGAGAGGAGGGAGTCCTACGAGCAGTACTTC
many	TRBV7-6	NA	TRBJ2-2	CASRSWESGELFF	TGTGCCAGCAGGTCATGGGAGTCGGGGGAGCTGTTTTTT
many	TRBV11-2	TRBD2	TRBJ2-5	CASSPLPRGYQETQYF	TGTGCCAGCAGCCCTCTCCCGCGGGGGTACCAAGAGACCCAGTACTTC
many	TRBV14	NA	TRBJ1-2	CASSQDLRSGYTF	TGTGCCAGCAGCCAAGATTTGAGGAGCGGCTACACCTTC
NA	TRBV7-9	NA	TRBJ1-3	CASSLERGLRWGNTIYF	TGTGCCAGCAGCTTAGAGCGGGGCTTACGCTGGGGAAACACCATATATTTT
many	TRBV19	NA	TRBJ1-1	CASSTTMNTEAFF	TGTGCCAGTAGTACAACCATGAACACTGAAGCTTTCTTT
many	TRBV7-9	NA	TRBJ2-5	CASSLTRETQYF	TGTGCCAGCAGCCTGACGCGGGAGACCCAGTACTTC
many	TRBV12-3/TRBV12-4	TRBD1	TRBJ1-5	CASSPTGYSNQPQHF	TGTGCCAGCAGCCCGACAGGGTATAGCAATCAGCCCCAGCATTTT
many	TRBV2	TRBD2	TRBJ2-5	CASKIAGGQETQYF	TGTGCCAGCAAAATAGCGGGAGGCCAAGAGACCCAGTACTTC
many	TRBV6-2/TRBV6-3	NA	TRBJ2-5	CASSYSGRQETQYF	TGTGCCAGCAGTTACTCGGGGCGGCAAGAGACCCAGTACTTC
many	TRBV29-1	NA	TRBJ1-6	CSSQVARNGSPLHF	TGCAGCTCTCAAGTCGCCCGGAACGGATCACCCCTCCACTTT